This T cell receptor beta chain came from a study of blood T cells in healthy people across ages. For the study at large: Researchers report that template switching captured about one barcoded beta molecule per two T cells.

Primed by a sample-barcoded 5' primer and a J-beta primer mix, a second PCR proceeded for about 6 to 11 cycles. A template-switch adaptor with 12 random nucleotides tagged each cDNA molecule. TCRdb reanalysed the 5' RACE reads using MiXCR and keeps one entry per CDR3 protein. Among around 400,000 distinct CDR3 sequences listed, approximately 52% were seen once. Concerning this clonotype: Antigen: not known.

Study findings and constraints: Per-million-T-cell TCR beta diversity fell roughly linearly with age.

Germline lookup yields CDR1 DFQATT and CDR2 SNEGSKA (reference sequence). This CDR3 is 11 amino acids long. The TCR comes from a man between 60 and 75 years old in good health. Material: blood. The rearrangement uses TRBV20-1 and TRBJ2-5, with 8 bases aligning to TRBD2. CDR3 amino acids: CRALAEETQYF. The CDR3 DNA reads TGCAGGGCACTAGCGGAAGAGACCCAGTACTTC.